A selection of T cell receptor beta chains follows, all from one sample in a study of shared T cell receptors in the human thymus. Only in-frame clones appear in the TCRdb table, and some are missing; sequencing was by immunoSEQ multiplex PCR. The top ten clones hold roughly 0.02% of a sample with about 380,000 clones, 85% to 95% of them seen once. Sequencing was carried out using thymocytes. The origin of the receptors is a human donor. Each CDR3 is given with its conserved first and last residue. D genes are given only for firm matches. Some rows have no size entry. The others give once, few or many, or a class for an expanded clone.

V gene: TRBV5-4
D gene: TRBD1
J gene: TRBJ1-3
clone size: -
CDR3 DNA: TGTGCCAGCAGTAGACAGGGGGGTGGAAACACCATATATTTT
CDR3 protein: CASSRQGGGNTIYF

V gene: TRBV4-3
D gene: -
J gene: TRBJ1-5
clone size: once
CDR3 DNA: TGCGCCAGCAGCCAAGGACCTCGGACTGGCAATCAGCCCCAGCATTTT
CDR3 protein: CASSQGPRTGNQPQHF

V gene: TRBV4-1
D gene: TRBD1
J gene: TRBJ2-1
clone size: -
CDR3 DNA: TGCGCCAGCAGCCAGGGGACAGGCCCCGTGGGTTCTTACAATGAGCAGTTCTTC
CDR3 protein: CASSQGTGPVGSYNEQFF

V gene: TRBV30
D gene: -
J gene: TRBJ1-6
clone size: -
CDR3 DNA: TGTGCCTGGAGTGTAATGTCCGGGAATTCACCCCTCCACTTT
CDR3 protein: CAWSVMSGNSPLHF

V gene: TRBV6-4
D gene: -
J gene: TRBJ1-2
clone size: -
CDR3 DNA: TGTGCCAGCAGTGACGCTCAGGGTTTCGTCACCTATGGCTACACCTTC
CDR3 protein: CASSDAQGFVTYGYTF

V gene: TRBV19
D gene: TRBD1
J gene: TRBJ1-5
clone size: -
CDR3 DNA: TGTGCCAGTAGTACCCCTGACAGGGTCAATCAGCCCCAGCATTTT
CDR3 protein: CASSTPDRVNQPQHF

V gene: TRBV19
D gene: -
J gene: TRBJ2-1
clone size: -
CDR3 DNA: TGTGCCAGTAGTACCCTTTCGATGTTCTCCTACAATGAGCAGTTCTTC
CDR3 protein: CASSTLSMFSYNEQFF

V gene: TRBV5-1
D gene: -
J gene: TRBJ2-3
clone size: -
CDR3 DNA: TGCGCCAGCAGCCCACCTACAAAGCAAGATACGCAGTATTTT
CDR3 protein: CASSPPTKQDTQYF

V gene: TRBV28
D gene: TRBD1
J gene: TRBJ1-2
clone size: -
CDR3 DNA: TGTGCCAGCAGTTCAGCCCACGGACAGGGCTATGGCTACACCTTC
CDR3 protein: CASSSAHGQGYGYTF

V gene: TRBV5-1
D gene: -
J gene: TRBJ1-5
clone size: few
CDR3 DNA: TGCGCCAGCAGCTTGTCACGAGGGGGTCAGCCCCAGCATTTT
CDR3 protein: CASSLSRGGQPQHF

V gene: TRBV5-1
D gene: TRBD1
J gene: TRBJ2-5
clone size: once
CDR3 DNA: TGCGCCAGCAGCTTGGGCTTGGGACAGGGGGCAGAGACCCAGTACTTC
CDR3 protein: CASSLGLGQGAETQYF

V gene: TRBV27
D gene: TRBD2
J gene: TRBJ2-1
clone size: -
CDR3 DNA: TGTGCCAGCACCAAGGGACTAGCGGGCCGAAATGAGCAGTTCTTC
CDR3 protein: CASTKGLAGRNEQFF

V gene: TRBV5-8
D gene: -
J gene: TRBJ2-7
clone size: -
CDR3 DNA: TGTGCCAGCAGCTTATATAAGGACCGACCATCTATGTTCTACGAGCAGTACTTC
CDR3 protein: CASSLYKDRPSMFYEQYF

V gene: TRBV28
D gene: TRBD1
J gene: TRBJ1-5
clone size: -
CDR3 DNA: TGTGCCAGCAGTTTACGAAACGACAGGGGGAATGAGAAGGATCAGCCCCAGCATTTT
CDR3 protein: CASSLRNDRGNEKDQPQHF

V gene: TRBV28
D gene: TRBD1
J gene: TRBJ1-2
clone size: -
CDR3 DNA: TGTGCCATCGAGAGCTGGGACAGGGTCAATGCGGTCTATGGCTACACCTTC
CDR3 protein: CAIESWDRVNAVYGYTF

V gene: TRBV15
D gene: -
J gene: TRBJ2-3
clone size: -
CDR3 DNA: TGTGCCACCAGGGCGCGGGAACCCCCAGATACGCAGTATTTT
CDR3 protein: CATRAREPPDTQYF

V gene: TRBV13
D gene: TRBD2
J gene: TRBJ2-6
clone size: -
CDR3 DNA: TGTGCCAGCGGCCCACCTGGGACTAGCCAACGATCTGGGGCCAACGTCCTGACTTTC
CDR3 protein: CASGPPGTSQRSGANVLTF

V gene: TRBV27
D gene: -
J gene: TRBJ2-7
clone size: -
CDR3 DNA: TGTGCCAGCAGTTTATCGGACGTCGGTGAGCAGGGATCAAAGGGCGAGCAGTACTTC
CDR3 protein: CASSLSDVGEQGSKGEQYF

V gene: TRBV30
D gene: -
J gene: TRBJ1-1
clone size: once
CDR3 DNA: TGTGCCTGGGGCACTTGGGGCGTTATCACTGAAGCTTTCTTT
CDR3 protein: CAWGTWGVITEAFF

V gene: TRBV30
D gene: TRBD2
J gene: TRBJ2-7
clone size: -
CDR3 DNA: TGTGCCTGGACACCGAGACTAGCGCTTTTCTACGAGCAGTACTTC
CDR3 protein: CAWTPRLALFYEQYF

V gene: TRBV18
D gene: TRBD1
J gene: TRBJ1-4
clone size: -
CDR3 DNA: TGTGCCAGCTCACCACCCACCGACAGGGCCGTTAATGAAAAACTGTTTTTT
CDR3 protein: CASSPPTDRAVNEKLFF

V gene: TRBV11-2
D gene: -
J gene: TRBJ2-1
clone size: -
CDR3 DNA: TGTGCCAGCAGCGCCGCGGGGGCCGATGAGCAGTTCTTC
CDR3 protein: CASSAAGADEQFF

V gene: TRBV21-1
D gene: -
J gene: TRBJ2-7
clone size: few
CDR3 DNA: TGTGCCAGCAGCAAGAGGTGTGGACAGGGATTCGGGCAGTACTTC
CDR3 protein: CASSKRCGQGFGQYF